This is a list of T cell receptor beta chains from one sample in a study of control samples from healthy donors and cancer patients. TCRdb's copy holds only in-frame clones and misses some; the assay was immunoSEQ multiplex PCR. The data contain approximately 70,000 clones, 87% of them singletons. Sequenced material: PBMCs. These receptors all come from a woman aged 50 to 60 with head and neck cancer. CDR3s include the opening cysteine and the closing phenylalanine or tryptophan. A D gene is named only where the DNA matches it firmly. Expanded clones are given a class, and other clones once, few, many or no size at all.

V gene	clone size	D gene	J gene	CDR3 protein	CDR3 DNA
TRBV10-3	-	TRBD2	TRBJ2-1	CAISEKGLAGGYNEQFF	TGTGCCATCAGCGAAAAGGGACTAGCGGGGGGATACAATGAGCAGTTCTTC
TRBV19	-	-	TRBJ2-2	CASSPPRQNTGELFF	TGTGCCAGTAGTCCCCCGCGACAGAACACCGGGGAGCTGTTTTTT
TRBV10-3	once	-	TRBJ2-2	CAISETGRTGELFF	TGTGCCATCAGTGAGACAGGGAGGACCGGGGAGCTGTTTTTT
TRBV4-2	-	TRBD1	TRBJ1-1	CASSKAGTANTEAFF	TGTGCCAGCAGCAAGGCCGGGACAGCCAACACTGAAGCTTTCTTT
TRBV6-1	few	-	TRBJ1-2	CASSESGAGGYTF	TGTGCCAGCAGTGAATCGGGGGCAGGGGGCTACACCTTC
TRBV7-6	-	TRBD1	TRBJ2-1	CASSLETGAYNEQFF	TGTGCCAGCAGCTTAGAGACAGGGGCCTACAATGAGCAGTTCTTC
TRBV5-6	-	-	TRBJ1-2	CASSLIYSGNQGYTF	TGTGCCAGCAGCTTGATCTATTCAGGGAATCAGGGCTACACCTTC
TRBV7-2	-	TRBD1	TRBJ1-2	CASSLRTGTERGYTF	TGTGCCAGCAGCCTCCGGACAGGGACCGAAAGGGGCTACACCTTC
TRBV27	-	-	TRBJ1-2	CASSLGQGVGGYTF	TGTGCCAGCAGTTTGGGGCAGGGAGTTGGAGGCTACACCTTC
TRBV5-6	-	-	TRBJ2-5	CASSLWILSGQTQYF	TGTGCCAGCAGCTTGTGGATCCTGAGCGGTCAGACCCAGTACTTC
TRBV27	once	-	TRBJ2-7	CASSFLTSTGYEQYF	TGTGCCAGCAGTTTCCTTACGTCCACTGGGTACGAGCAGTACTTC
TRBV7-2	-	-	TRBJ1-6	CASSLAEGSYNSPLHF	TGTGCCAGCAGCTTAGCGGAGGGGTCCTATAATTCACCCCTCCACTTT
TRBV9	-	-	TRBJ2-1	CASSRGRVGNEQFF	TGTGCCAGCAGCCGGGGGCGGGTGGGAAATGAGCAGTTCTTC
TRBV3-1/TRBV3-2	-	TRBD1	TRBJ2-5	CASRPGTGYQETQYF	TGTGCCAGCAGACCCGGGACAGGGTACCAAGAGACCCAGTACTTC
TRBV5-4	few	TRBD1	TRBJ2-1	CASSLPKQGASYNEQFF	TGTGCCAGCAGCTTGCCGAAGCAGGGGGCATCCTACAATGAGCAGTTCTTC
TRBV3-1/TRBV3-2	-	TRBD2	TRBJ2-1	CASSQDRSLAGGLNNEQFF	TGTGCCAGCAGCCAAGATCGGTCGCTAGCGGGGGGGCTTAACAATGAGCAGTTCTTC
TRBV6-6	once	TRBD1	TRBJ1-2	CASSLGGESYGYTF	TGTGCCAGCAGTCTAGGGGGCGAGTCCTATGGCTACACCTTC
TRBV5-1	-	-	TRBJ2-7	CASSSAYEQYF	TGCGCCAGCAGCTCCGCCTACGAGCAGTACTTC
TRBV2	-	-	TRBJ1-6	CASRPGGNSPLHF	TGTGCCAGCAGGCCAGGCGGCAATTCACCCCTCCACTTT
TRBV5-1	-	-	TRBJ2-1	CASSPKQGVGNEQFF	TGCGCCAGCAGCCCTAAACAGGGAGTAGGCAATGAGCAGTTCTTC
TRBV3-1/TRBV3-2	-	TRBD2	TRBJ2-1	CASSPPGAGGEQFF	TGTGCCAGCAGCCCTCCTGGGGCGGGGGGTGAGCAGTTCTTC
TRBV5-1	-	TRBD1	TRBJ2-1	CASKRTGSSNEQFF	TGCGCCAGCAAGAGGACAGGGAGTTCTAATGAGCAGTTCTTC
TRBV18	-	TRBD1	TRBJ1-2	CASSASGQGYGYTF	TGTGCCAGCTCAGCCTCGGGACAGGGGTATGGCTACACCTTC
TRBV6-4	-	TRBD1	TRBJ1-4	CASRTDSGGLREKLFF	TGTGCCAGCAGAACCGACTCAGGGGGCTTACGAGAAAAACTGTTTTTT
TRBV15	-	TRBD2	TRBJ2-3	CATSRVTSGMDTQYF	TGTGCCACCAGCAGAGTTACTAGCGGTATGGATACGCAGTATTTT
TRBV9	-	TRBD1	TRBJ2-5	CASSVIGTGQETQYF	TGTGCCAGCAGCGTAATCGGGACAGGCCAAGAGACCCAGTACTTC
TRBV10-2	-	TRBD1	TRBJ1-4	CASSGGGSEKLFF	TGCGCCAGCAGTGGAGGGGGCAGCGAAAAACTGTTTTTT
TRBV18	-	-	TRBJ1-2	CASSPQVAGADGYTF	TGTGCCAGCTCACCACAAGTAGCAGGGGCCGATGGCTACACCTTC
TRBV5-6	-	-	TRBJ1-3	CASSLGLASFSGNTIYF	TGTGCCAGCAGCTTGGGCCTGGCCAGCTTCTCTGGAAACACCATATATTTT
TRBV19	-	-	TRBJ2-1	CASASPGVEQFF	TGTGCCAGTGCGTCCCCGGGGGTTGAGCAGTTCTTC
TRBV30	-	TRBD2	TRBJ2-1	CAWSQRGGGEQFF	TGTGCCTGGAGTCAGCGGGGGGGCGGTGAGCAGTTCTTC
TRBV7-2	-	-	TRBJ1-2	CASSTAGGDYGYTF	TGTGCCAGCAGCACCGCGGGGGGAGACTATGGCTACACCTTC
TRBV4-1	-	-	TRBJ2-2	CASSQEATGIGELFF	TGCGCCAGCAGCCAAGAAGCCACAGGGATCGGGGAGCTGTTTTTT
TRBV6-1	-	-	TRBJ1-5	CASSEVTYQPQHF	TGTGCCAGCAGTGAGGTGACGTACCAGCCCCAGCATTTT
TRBV29-1	-	-	TRBJ2-3	CSVPNLGRADTQYF	TGCAGCGTACCTAATTTGGGGCGGGCAGATACGCAGTATTTT
TRBV5-6	-	-	TRBJ2-1	CASSWGQGASYNEQFF	TGTGCCAGCAGTTGGGGACAAGGAGCTTCCTACAATGAGCAGTTCTTC
TRBV6-6	-	-	TRBJ1-1	CASVLQGNTEAFF	TGTGCCAGCGTACTACAGGGGAACACTGAAGCTTTCTTT
TRBV11-1	-	-	TRBJ2-1	CASSSAGNEQFF	TGTGCCAGCAGCTCAGCAGGGAATGAGCAGTTCTTC
TRBV6-6	-	TRBD1	TRBJ2-2	CASSRQGAGELFF	TGTGCCAGCTCCCGACAGGGGGCCGGGGAGCTGTTTTTT
TRBV6-6	-	-	TRBJ1-5	CASKGRVYQPQHF	TGTGCCAGCAAAGGCAGGGTTTATCAGCCCCAGCATTTT
TRBV5-6	once	TRBD1	TRBJ2-1	CASSRQGGVVNEQFF	TGTGCCAGCAGCCGACAGGGGGGAGTAGTAAATGAGCAGTTCTTC
TRBV7-2	-	TRBD1	TRBJ2-7	CASSSRTGGLYEQYF	TGTGCCAGCAGCTCGCGGACAGGGGGCTTGTACGAGCAGTACTTC
TRBV29-1	-	-	TRBJ2-2	CSGGQQASTGELFF	TGCAGCGGTGGCCAACAGGCGAGCACCGGGGAGCTGTTTTTT
TRBV5-1	-	TRBD1	TRBJ1-3	CASSFQGAGGNTIYF	TGCGCCAGCAGCTTTCAGGGGGCGGGTGGAAACACCATATATTTT
TRBV28	-	TRBD2	TRBJ2-5	CASSLTGSGGAKTQYF	TGTGCCAGCAGTTTGACCGGAAGCGGGGGGGCTAAGACCCAGTACTTC
TRBV5-1	-	-	TRBJ2-1	CASSLAETYNEQFF	TGCGCCAGCAGCTTGGCCGAAACCTACAATGAGCAGTTCTTC
TRBV28	-	TRBD1	TRBJ1-1	CASSPFRDSPEAFF	TGTGCCAGCAGCCCTTTCCGGGACAGCCCTGAAGCTTTCTTT